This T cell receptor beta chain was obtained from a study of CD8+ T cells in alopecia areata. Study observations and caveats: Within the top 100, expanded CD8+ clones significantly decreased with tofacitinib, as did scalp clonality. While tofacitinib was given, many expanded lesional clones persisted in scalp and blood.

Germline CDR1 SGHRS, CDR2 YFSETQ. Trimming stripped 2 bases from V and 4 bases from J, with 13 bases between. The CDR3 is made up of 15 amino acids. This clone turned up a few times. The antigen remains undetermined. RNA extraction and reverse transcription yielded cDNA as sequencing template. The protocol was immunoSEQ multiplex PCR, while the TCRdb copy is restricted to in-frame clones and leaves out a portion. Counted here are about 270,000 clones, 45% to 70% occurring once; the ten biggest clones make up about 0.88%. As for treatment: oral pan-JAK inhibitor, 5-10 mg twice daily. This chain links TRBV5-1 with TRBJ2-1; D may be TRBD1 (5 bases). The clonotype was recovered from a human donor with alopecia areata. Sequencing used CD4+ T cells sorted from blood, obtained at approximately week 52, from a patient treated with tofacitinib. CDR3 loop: CASSLEDMPYNEQFF. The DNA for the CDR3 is TGCGCCAGCAGCTTAGAGGACATGCCGTACAATGAGCAGTTCTTC.